Below are 25 T cell receptor beta chains sequenced from a single sample in a study of TIL therapy for anti-PD-1-resistant metastatic lung cancer. This sample's time point: pre-treatment sample, taken before nivolumab and TIL therapy. Most excised metastases sampled were pleural nodules or supraclavicular lymph nodes. The immunoSEQ assay was v3. Here immunoSEQ multiplex PCR was the method, and the copy in TCRdb shows in-frame clones only, minus some. The sample contains about 25,000 clones, 55% to 75% of which appear only once. Sequencing used tumor tissue, obtained at baseline. These receptors were taken from a person aged 25-85 years with non-small cell lung cancer.

This sequence joins TRBV10-3 and TRBJ1-1; D call uncertain. Germline CDR1 ENHRY, CDR2 SYGVKD. The CDR3 length is 15 residues. The germline V and J ends were trimmed by 6 bases and 6 bases, with 20 bases remaining between them. The CDR3 loop reads CAIRDRPNEVPEAFF. DNA for the CDR3: TGTGCCATCAGGGACCGACCCAATGAGGTCCCTGAAGCTTTCTTT.

The CDR3 sequence is CASSPRTSGSSYEQYF. The CDR3 coding sequence is TGCGCCAGCAGCCCGAGAACTAGCGGCAGCTCCTACGAGCAGTACTTC. The V gene is TRBV5-1, the J gene TRBJ2-7, with 8 bases aligning to TRBD2. V was pared by 4 bases and J by 0 bases, with 9 bases of the junction left unmatched. From germline, CDR1 is SGHRS and CDR2 YFSETQ. This CDR3 has 16 residues. Full variable domain (rest looked up from reference TRBV5-1 and TRBJ2-7): KAGVTQTPRYLIKTRGQQVTLSCSPISGHRSVSWYQQTPGQGLQFLFEYFSETQRNKGNFPGRFSGRQFSNSRSEMNVSTLELGDSALYLCASSPRTSGSSYEQYFGPGTRLTVT.

The gene calls are TRBV7-6 and TRBJ2-1; 9 bases fit TRBD2. V was pared by 1 base and J by 7 bases, with 5 bases of the junction left unmatched. The CDR3 has 15 amino acids. Per the germline V gene, CDR1 is SGHVS and CDR2 is FNYEAQ. The DNA for the CDR3 is TGTGCCAGCAGCTTAGGTGGACTAGCGTTGAATGAGCAGTTCTTC. This encodes CASSLGGLALNEQFF.

This clone was found a few times. This chain joins TRBV2 and TRBJ1-1; D is unclear. The V gene's germline CDR1 is SNHLY and CDR2 FYNNEI. V shed 5 bases and J shed 7 bases, with 11 bases lying between them. This CDR3 comprises 12 residues. CDR3 protein: CASSYSGIEAFF. The CDR3 region has the DNA TGTGCCAGCAGTTACAGTGGAATTGAAGCTTTCTTT. The complete variable domain, with remaining parts taken from reference TRBV2 and TRBJ1-1, reads EPEVTQTPSHQVTQMGQEVILRCVPISNHLYFYWYRQILGQKVEFLVSFYNNEISEKSEIFDDQFSVERPDGSNFTLKIRSTKLEDSAMYFCASSYSGIEAFFGQGTRLTVV.

The V gene is TRBV6-6, the J gene TRBJ1-2, with TRBD1 matching over 7 bases. CDR3 length: 14 amino acids. Germline assignment: CDR1 MNHNY and CDR2 SVGAGI (reference sequence). The V gene end was trimmed by 7 bases and the J gene end by 3 bases; junction bases not matched to a gene: 8. DNA for the CDR3: TGTGCCAGCATTCGACAGGGTCTTTACTATGGCTACACCTTC. Translating gives CASIRQGLYYGYTF.

J is TRBJ2-2 and V is TRBV10-3; TRBD1 matches at 8 bases. CDR1 is ENHRY and CDR2 is SYGVKD in the germline V gene. The CDR3 contains 14 residues. J gave up 6 bases and V 8 bases, and 8 bases lay outside the gene matches. The CDR3 coding sequence is TGTGCCATCTCCCAGGGGGCCTCCCCCGGGGAGCTGTTTTTT. This codes for CAISQGASPGELFF.

Written as DNA, the CDR3 is TGTGCCAGTAGTACTGGGACAGGGGGCTTCAAAAAACTGTTTTTT. It codes for CASSTGTGGFKKLFF. This chain connects TRBV19 to TRBJ1-4; 12 positions agree with TRBD1. The germline CDR1 and CDR2 sequences are LNHDA and SQIVND (reference sequence). Trimming took 4 bases from V and 9 from J; bases not matched to a gene: 6. This CDR3 spans 15 amino acids.

The chain has TRBV21-1 and TRBJ2-3; TRBD1 is the table's D call, not checked against the DNA. TRBV21-1 is noted as a pseudogene. The CDR3 runs to 17 residues. The CDR3 sequence: CASSGQPGQGFSDTQYF. In DNA, the CDR3 is TGTGCCAGCAGCGGACAACCGGGACAGGGGTTCTCAGATACGCAGTATTTT.

J is TRBJ1-1 and V is TRBV27; the D is unclear. In germline, CDR1 is MNHEY, CDR2 SMNVEV (reference sequence). Trimming removed 3 bases from V and 6 bases from J, with 14 bases in between. CDR3 length: 14 residues. The CDR3 loop is CASSFRWNGAEAFF. The CDR3 DNA follows: TGTGCCAGCAGTTTTCGGTGGAATGGTGCTGAAGCTTTCTTT.

CDR3 nucleotide sequence: TGTGCCAGCAGCCCAAGGACAGGGGGTAAGAACACTGAAGCTTTCTTT. Encoded protein: CASSPRTGGKNTEAFF. This chain joins TRBV7-2 and TRBJ1-1; 10 nucleotides line up with TRBD1. Germline trimming cut 5 bases from V and 1 base from J; bases unmatched to any gene: 7. Per the germline V gene, CDR1 is SGHTA and CDR2 is FQGNSA. The CDR3 runs to 16 residues.

The CDR3 reads CASSRQGVVTGELFF. In nucleotides, the CDR3 is TGTGCCAGCAGCAGACAGGGGGTGGTCACCGGGGAGCTGTTTTTT. The chain joins TRBV5-4 to TRBJ2-2, with TRBD1 matching 9 bases. Losses at the gene ends were 4 bases for V and 4 bases for J; bases not matched to a gene: 5. Germline V CDR1 and CDR2: SGHNT, YYREEE (reference sequence). CDR3 length: 15 amino acids.

The V gene is TRBV27, the J gene TRBJ2-3, with D tentatively TRBD1 or TRBD2 (6 bases each). CDR1 is MNHEY and CDR2 is SMNVEV in the germline V gene (reference sequence). This CDR3 is 13 amino acids long. Trimming shortened V by 9 bases and J by 2 bases, and 12 bases separated the two germline ends. CDR3 sequence reads: CASGGRDTDTQYF. The CDR3 DNA reads TGTGCCAGTGGGGGGCGTGACACAGATACGCAGTATTTT.

The chain is built from TRBV5-1 and TRBJ2-3, with D perhaps matching TRBD1 or TRBD2 (5 bases each). The germline V gene encodes CDR1 SGHRS and CDR2 YFSETQ. V lost 4 bases and J lost 2, with 11 bases in between. This CDR3 has 14 amino acids. CDR3 nucleotides: TGCGCCAGCAGCGAAGGGACGGCCACAGATACGCAGTATTTT. Protein: CASSEGTATDTQYF.

A single count supports this clone. The chain carries TRBV7-2 and TRBJ2-5; 13 bases are shared with TRBD2. In germline, CDR1 is SGHTA, CDR2 FQGNSA. Trimming cost V 0 bases and J 1 base; bases outside gene matches: 5. The CDR3 extends over 18 amino acids. The CDR3 reads CASSLAGLAGVGQETQYF. The CDR3 coding sequence is TGTGCCAGCAGCTTAGCCGGACTAGCGGGAGTAGGCCAAGAGACCCAGTACTTC.

The rearrangement links TRBV2 to TRBJ2-5; D uncertain. Germline lookup yields CDR1 SNHLY and CDR2 FYNNEI. This CDR3 contains 10 residues. The V and J ends lost 6 bases and 6 bases respectively, with 5 bases between them. The CDR3 loop reads CASSRQTQYF. CDR3 DNA: TGTGCCAGCAGCCGCCAGACCCAGTACTTC. The full variable domain, its missing parts supplied by reference TRBV2 and TRBJ2-5, is EPEVTQTPSHQVTQMGQEVILRCVPISNHLYFYWYRQILGQKVEFLVSFYNNEISEKSEIFDDQFSVERPDGSNFTLKIRSTKLEDSAMYFCASSRQTQYFGPGTRLLVL.

This chain links TRBV5-4 with TRBJ2-7; 13 positions match TRBD2. With V trimmed by 1 base and J by 3 bases, 10 bases remained unmatched. Germline lookup yields CDR1 SGHNT and CDR2 YYREEE (reference sequence). This CDR3 has 18 amino acids. The CDR3 nucleotides read TGTGCCAGCAGCTTGCAGCCGACTAGCGGGGGGCCGAACTACGAGCAGTACTTC. Translating gives CASSLQPTSGGPNYEQYF. Full variable domain (missing parts from reference TRBV5-4 and TRBJ2-7): ETGVTQSPTHLIKTRGQQVTLRCSSQSGHNTVSWYQQALGQGPQFIFQYYREEENGRGNFPPRFSGLQFPNYSSELNVNALELDDSALYLCASSLQPTSGGPNYEQYFGPGTRLTVT.

CDR3 coding DNA: TGTGCCAGCAGCCAACAGGGGTTCAATGAAAAACTGTTTTTT. This codes for CASSQQGFNEKLFF. The V gene is TRBV14, the J gene TRBJ1-4; D is perhaps TRBD1 (6 bases). From germline, CDR1 is SGHDN and CDR2 FVKESK. The CDR3 sequence is 14 residues long. V was cut by 2 bases and J by 5 bases, with 9 bases left in between. The full variable domain, rest sourced from reference TRBV14 and TRBJ1-4, is EAGVTQFPSHSVIEKGQTVTLRCDPISGHDNLYWYRRVMGKEIKFLLHFVKESKQDESGMPNNRFLAERTGGTYSTLKVQPAELEDSGVYFCASSQQGFNEKLFFGSGTQLSVL.

V usage is TRBV15 and J usage is TRBJ1-2; possible D gene TRBD1, 5 bases. Per germline, CDR1 LNHNV and CDR2 YYDKDF (reference sequence). CDR3 length equals 13 residues. V was cut by 5 bases and J by 5 bases, with 12 bases left in between. CDR3 protein: CATSEQAFYGYTF. The DNA of the CDR3 is TGTGCCACCAGCGAACAGGCCTTTTATGGCTACACCTTC.

The V call is TRBV9, the J call TRBJ2-7, with D uncertain. The CDR3 length is 12 residues. The germline CDR1 and CDR2 sequences are SGDLS and YYNGEE. The germline V and J ends were trimmed by 0 bases and 7 bases, with 8 bases remaining between them. Here the CDR3 DNA reads TGTGCCAGCAGCGTAGGGGTGGGGGAGCAGTACTTC. Translating it yields CASSVGVGEQYF.

Turning to this clone: In the same sample, other DNA sequences code for this CDR3. This sequence joins TRBV2 and TRBJ1-1; a weak D match, TRBD1 (5 bases). There are 16 residues in the CDR3. Germline loops: CDR1 SNHLY, CDR2 FYNNEI. Trimming removed 2 bases at V and 1 base at J, with 14 bases between. CDR3 sequence (DNA): TGTGCCAGCAGTGAATTGATAGGGGTGGAGAACACTGAAGCTTTCTTT. Its translation is CASSELIGVENTEAFF.

The V call is TRBV13, the J call TRBJ2-5; TRBD1 might be the D (5 bases). The better agreement between TRBJ2-7 and the DNA end casts doubt on the J call. This CDR3 contains 13 residues. Germline CDR1 PRHDT, CDR2 FYEKMQ (reference sequence). The CDR3, as DNA: TGTGCCAGCAGCCCAGGACATTCCCGCGAGCAGTACTTC. Translation: CASSPGHSREQYF.

J is TRBJ1-1 and V is TRBV6-1; 10 nucleotides match TRBD1. The trim removed 5 bases at V and 7 bases at J, leaving 10 bases unmatched. In germline, CDR1 is MNHNS, CDR2 SASEGT. The CDR3 spans 15 residues. CDR3 protein: CASSPRGDRGSEAFF. The CDR3 bases are TGTGCCAGCAGTCCCAGGGGGGACAGGGGAAGTGAAGCTTTCTTT.

V usage is TRBV5-1 and J usage is TRBJ1-1, with D hard to call. The CDR3 is made up of 13 amino acids. Between the trimmed V and J ends, which lost 4 bases and 2 bases, there was a span of 9 bases. Germline-derived CDR1 and CDR2 are SGHRS and YFSETQ. The CDR3 reads CASSEDGNTEAFF. CDR3 bases: TGCGCCAGCAGCGAGGACGGAAACACTGAAGCTTTCTTT.

In the case of this clone: Other DNA variants within this sample encode the same CDR3. The J gene is TRBJ1-2, the V gene TRBV5-1, with 7 bases that match TRBD1. Germline lookup yields CDR1 SGHRS and CDR2 YFSETQ. The CDR3 runs to 14 residues. Trimming took 0 bases from V and 4 from J; bases not matched to a gene: 3. The CDR3 loop is CASSLGQGSYGYTF. The CDR3 DNA reads TGCGCCAGCAGCTTGGGACAGGGAAGCTATGGCTACACCTTC. Looking up the rest from reference TRBV5-1 and TRBJ1-2 gives the full variable domain: KAGVTQTPRYLIKTRGQQVTLSCSPISGHRSVSWYQQTPGQGLQFLFEYFSETQRNKGNFPGRFSGRQFSNSRSEMNVSTLELGDSALYLCASSLGQGSYGYTFGSGTRLTVV.

This clone was seen once. This chain joins TRBV18 and TRBJ2-2; perhaps TRBD2 as D (5 bases). CDR1 KGHSH and CDR2 LQKENI come from the germline V gene. Between the trimmed V and J ends, which lost 0 bases and 1 base, there was a span of 9 bases. This CDR3 is built from 16 residues. The CDR3 sequence: CASSPPTGLNTGELFF. Written as DNA, the CDR3 is TGTGCCAGCTCACCACCGACCGGACTGAACACCGGGGAGCTGTTTTTT.